Listed below are T cell receptor beta chains from one sample, sequenced in a study of cytomegalovirus exposure and HLA in healthy donors. Produced via immunoSEQ multiplex PCR; TCRdb's table is partial and in-frame only. The sample has approximately 100,000 clones; 81% are singletons. Sample: PBMCs. Source of these receptors: a man between 35 and 55 years old in good health and CMV-seronegative. The CDR3 runs from the conserved cysteine through the conserved F or W. A D gene is named only where the DNA matches it firmly. Clone size is not always given. Where it is, it says once, few, many or a class for expanded clones.

length,D,size,J,V,DNA,CDR3
14,TRBD1,.,TRBJ2-5,TRBV18,TGTGCCAGCTCACCTGTCTACAGGGGAGAGACCCAGTACTTC,CASSPVYRGETQYF
14,.,.,TRBJ1-5,TRBV11-2,TGTGCCAGCAGCTTAGGACAAAGCAATCAGCCCCAGCATTTT,CASSLGQSNQPQHF
15,TRBD1,.,TRBJ2-1,TRBV5-4,TGTGCCAGCAGCCAGGGGACAGGGGCGGCCAATGAGCAGTTCTTC,CASSQGTGAANEQFF
15,.,.,TRBJ2-6,TRBV19,TGTGCCAGTAGTATAAGTGTTCGGGGGGCCAACGTCCTGACTTTC,CASSISVRGANVLTF
15,.,few,TRBJ2-3,TRBV5-1,TGCGCCAGCAGCTTGAATCCTAGCAGGACAGATACGCAGTATTTT,CASSLNPSRTDTQYF
15,.,.,TRBJ2-4,TRBV2,TGTGCCAGCAGTGTGGTCAGGCTAGCCAAAAACATTCAGTACTTC,CASSVVRLAKNIQYF
15,TRBD1,.,TRBJ1-2,TRBV6-6,TGTGCCAGCAGTTACGCCCAGGGGGCTCCCTATGGCTACACCTTC,CASSYAQGAPYGYTF
11,.,.,TRBJ2-1,TRBV6-5,TGTGCCAGCGGCGGCGGAGTTGAGCAGTTCTTC,CASGGGVEQFF
12,TRBD1,.,TRBJ1-1,TRBV5-4,TGTGCCAGCAGCCTAGGACAGGGCGAAGCTTTCTTT,CASSLGQGEAFF
14,.,.,TRBJ2-3,TRBV5-5,TGTGCCAGCAGCCCTCAAACGGGCACAGATACGCAGTATTTT,CASSPQTGTDTQYF
15,.,.,TRBJ2-5,TRBV19,TGTGCCAGTAGTATATCTAGCATCGCGGGAGAGACCCAGTACTTC,CASSISSIAGETQYF
13,.,few,TRBJ2-1,TRBV29-1,TGCAGCGCCGGACAATACCCCTACAATGAGCAGTTCTTC,CSAGQYPYNEQFF
14,.,.,TRBJ2-7,TRBV7-9,TGTGCCAGCAGCTTAAGGGGTGGGTTCTACGAGCAGTACTTC,CASSLRGGFYEQYF
13,TRBD1,once,TRBJ1-2,TRBV6-5,TGTGCCAGCAAAGAGGGACAGGCCTATGGCTACACCTTC,CASKEGQAYGYTF
15,TRBD2,.,TRBJ2-2,TRBV29-1,TGCAGCGACCTCGGGGTAGCGGGGGGGACCGGGGAGCTGTTTTTT,CSDLGVAGGTGELFF
13,.,.,TRBJ2-7,TRBV7-8,TGTGCCAGCAGCTTAGGGGCGTCGGGAGAGCAGTACTTC,CASSLGASGEQYF
15,TRBD1,.,TRBJ1-1,TRBV14,TGTGCCAGCAGCTTCCGACAGGGCCTGAACACTGAAGCTTTCTTT,CASSFRQGLNTEAFF
16,TRBD2,.,TRBJ2-7,TRBV10-3,TGTGCCATCAGTGCGGGTCTCGGACTAGCAGCGCTCGAGCAGTACTTC,CAISAGLGLAALEQYF
15,.,.,TRBJ1-6,TRBV2,TGTGCCAGCAGTCCAACTACGCACTATAATTCACCCCTCCACTTT,CASSPTTHYNSPLHF
14,.,.,TRBJ1-2,TRBV6-1,TGTGCCAGCAGTGAATTCCAGGGTTCTCATGGCTACACCTTC,CASSEFQGSHGYTF
16,TRBD2,.,TRBJ2-1,TRBV5-6,TGTGCCAGCAGTCCTACCGGGACTACTCAATACAATGAGCAGTTCTTC,CASSPTGTTQYNEQFF
14,TRBD1,.,TRBJ2-7,TRBV6-1,TGTGCCAGTCAAGGACAGGAGACCCTCTACGAGCAGTACTTC,CASQGQETLYEQYF
14,TRBD1,.,TRBJ1-2,TRBV27,TGTGCCAGCAGCCCCGGGACAGGGATCTATGGCTACACCTTC,CASSPGTGIYGYTF
14,.,few,TRBJ2-2,TRBV6-6,TGTGCCAGCACAAAGGGGAGGTACACCGGGGAGCTGTTTTTT,CASTKGRYTGELFF
14,TRBD2,.,TRBJ2-3,TRBV7-9,TGTGCCAGCAGGATCGGGACTAGCCTCGATACGCAGTATTTT,CASRIGTSLDTQYF